This T cell receptor (beta chain) was profiled in a study of ipilimumab plus nivolumab after autologous stem cell transplantation (dated by TCRdb to the early 2020s). For the study in its entirety: A median of roughly five ipilimumab doses and 8 nivolumab doses was received by trial patients. The trial enrolled patients with high-risk diffuse large B cell lymphoma, mature T cell lymphoma, or multiple myeloma undergoing autologous transplant. Thirty-five patients made up the trial's intent-to-treat population. The DLBCL cohort included primary refractory and relapsed disease, with 18-month progression-free survival of approximately 86% and 30% respectively. Here is what the overall study found, with its caveats: Combined checkpoint inhibition appeared tolerable as post-transplant consolidation, according to the authors' conclusion. The authors stated that profiles of the T cell receptor repertoire, regulatory T cell phenotype and gut microbiota provided a biologic rationale for studying this approach further.

Receptor amplification or capture employed the immunoSEQ multiplex PCR assay. The table was pulled from immuneACCESS by TCRdb, which kept in-frame rearrangements only. Such tables lose some clones; where checked, under half of the loss comes from unresolved V genes, and the rest has no known cause. The sample profile shows about 18,000 clones; around four fifths of them were found once. Of the sample, approximately 10% falls within the top ten clones. Checkpoint therapy began 14 to 28 days after autologous transplant, with ipilimumab given at 1 mg/kg intravenously on day 1 of selected weeks. Nivolumab was given at 3 mg/kg intravenously on day 1 of weeks 1, 4, 7, 10, and every two weeks through week 26. This was a Phase Ib clinical trial that tested ipilimumab plus nivolumab, given as combined checkpoint inhibition, for consolidation following autologous stem cell transplantation. The germline V gene provides CDR1 MRHNA and CDR2 SNTAGT. CDR3 length: 16 amino acids, cysteine to phenylalanine. Only the CDR3 part of the read is kept: 48 bases, read in frame from the first base. V is clipped by 2 bases and J by 7 bases, and the sequence between their germline boundaries is 18 bases long.

Taking its sample share into account, this clone is medium-sized (0.01 to 0.1%). Its recognized antigen is unknown. No base quality values were provided; no much bigger clone lies one nucleotide off. The rearrangement combines TRBV6-4 with TRBJ1-5; tentative D gene TRBD1, with 5 bases matching. This clonotype originated in a male donor with diffuse large B-cell lymphoma. Source: PBMCs, taken in a trial of ipilimumab plus nivolumab as post-transplant consolidation. The encoded CDR3 is CASSDPDGGRGQPQHF. Here is the DNA: TGTGCCAGCAGTGACCCCGATGGAGGGCGGGGCCAGCCCCAGCATTTT.